This passage covers 21 T cell receptor beta chains from one sample sequenced in a study of cytomegalovirus exposure and HLA in healthy donors. It was with 60 Vbeta and 13 Jbeta primers that the PCR ran. Using immunoSEQ multiplex PCR, the repertoire was profiled, and TCRdb retains in-frame clones only, with some absent. Among approximately 160,000 clones, approximately 80% were seen once, and the ten largest hold 5.7%. Source material: PBMCs. These receptors all stem from a man between 25 and 39 years old in good health and CMV-seropositive.

Regarding this clone: This sample includes further DNA sequences coding for the same CDR3. The chain couples TRBV6-4 to TRBJ2-3, with TRBD1 matching 11 bases. Germline CDR1 is MRHNA and CDR2 is SNTAGT. There are 15 residues in the CDR3. Unmatched junction bases numbered 0, after V lost 0 bases and J lost 4 bases. The CDR3 DNA is TGTGCCAGCAGTGACTCGGGACAGGGGGCAGATACGCAGTATTTT. Its translation is CASSDSGQGADTQYF.

This clone has more than one count but fewer than ten. The chain recombines TRBV19 with TRBJ2-2; 9 nucleotides match TRBD1. The CDR3 contains 15 residues. Germline assignment: CDR1 LNHDA and CDR2 SQIVND (reference sequence). Trimming took 5 bases from V and 4 from J; bases not matched to a gene: 5. The CDR3 sequence is CASSPRDRVTGELFF. The CDR3 region has the DNA TGTGCCAGTAGTCCGCGGGACAGGGTCACCGGGGAGCTGTTTTTT.

The V call is TRBV29-1, the J call TRBJ2-1, with a tentative D call TRBD1 (5 bases). Per germline, CDR1 SQVTM and CDR2 ANQGSEA. This CDR3 region has 14 residues. V shed 2 bases and J shed 3 bases, with 11 bases lying between them. Here the CDR3 reads CSVERQGIYNEQFF. The CDR3 nucleotides read TGCAGCGTTGAAAGGCAGGGTATCTACAATGAGCAGTTCTTC.

This chain uses TRBV5-4 with TRBJ2-7; D is undetermined. V shed 4 bases and J shed 3 bases, with 20 bases lying between them. The CDR3 loop spans 16 amino acids. Germline CDR1 is SGHNT and CDR2 is YYREEE (reference sequence). The CDR3 loop is CASSRSDMTQNYEQYF. As DNA, the CDR3 is TGTGCCAGCAGCCGCTCCGACATGACCCAAAACTACGAGCAGTACTTC.

J is TRBJ1-1 and V is TRBV6-5; D remains ambiguous. This CDR3 has 13 residues. V lost 7 bases and J lost 4, with 13 bases in between. Germline V CDR1 and CDR2: MNHEY, SVGAGI. Here the CDR3 DNA reads TGTGCCAGCACCCCTATGGGGAGCACTGAAGCTTTCTTT. Translating gives CASTPMGSTEAFF.

This rearrangement joins TRBV6-5 to TRBJ1-6, with 7 bases identical to TRBD1. Germline CDR1 MNHEY, CDR2 SVGAGI. Trimming took 6 bases from V and 7 from J; bases not matched to a gene: 9. CDR3 length: 15 residues. CDR3 sequence reads: CASRQPGQRNSPLHF. The CDR3 DNA reads as TGTGCCAGCAGACAACCGGGACAGCGAAATTCACCCCTCCACTTT.

The V and J genes are TRBV21-1 and TRBJ2-3; no check of the table's D call, TRBD1, against the DNA was made. TRBV21-1 is assigned pseudogene status. CDR3 size: 17 residues. For the CDR3, the DNA is TGTGCCAGCAGCACCGGACAGGGTAGATGTAGCACAGATACGCAGTATTTT. This sequence encodes CASSTGQGRCSTDTQYF.

This rearrangement joins TRBV7-9 to TRBJ2-5; 8 positions match TRBD1. CDR3 size: 14 residues. Trimming cost V 0 bases and J 7 bases; bases outside gene matches: 4. The germline gives CDR1 SEHNR, CDR2 FQNEAQ (reference sequence). This CDR3 reads CASSLALTGVTQYF. CDR3 nucleotides: TGTGCCAGCAGCTTAGCCCTGACAGGGGTGACCCAGTACTTC.

The V gene is TRBV15, the J gene TRBJ2-5, with D possibly being TRBD1 (6 bases). The CDR3 runs to 15 residues. Germline V CDR1 and CDR2: LNHNV, YYDKDF (reference sequence). The ends were cut back, 3 bases at V and 2 bases at J, with 13 bases in the middle. CDR3 amino acids: CATSSRDIKQETQYF. In DNA, the CDR3 is TGTGCCACCAGCAGCCGGGACATAAAGCAAGAGACCCAGTACTTC.

This clone was counted a single time. The chain joins TRBV29-1 to TRBJ2-7; 11 bases align to TRBD2. Losses at the gene ends were 6 bases for V and 5 bases for J; bases not matched to a gene: 12. The CDR3 sequence is 15 residues long. Germline V gene lookup returns CDR1 SQVTM and CDR2 ANQGSEA. CDR3 in amino acids: CSVYSLAGGGHEQYF. CDR3 nucleotide sequence: TGCAGCGTCTACTCTCTAGCGGGAGGAGGCCACGAGCAGTACTTC.

The chain links TRBV6-5 to TRBJ1-2, with a possible D match to TRBD1 (5 bases). Per germline, CDR1 MNHEY and CDR2 SVGAGI. CDR3 length equals 16 residues. V was clipped by 3 bases and J by 3 bases, with 17 bases between them. The DNA for the CDR3 is TGTGCCAGCAGTTATTTTAATGACCAGGGCGACTATGGCTACACCTTC. This translates into CASSYFNDQGDYGYTF.

This chain joins TRBV4-1 and TRBJ2-1, with 12 positions matching TRBD2. The CDR3 runs 17 residues. The V segment lost 4 bases and the J segment 3 bases; nucleotides outside the gene matches: 7. The germline V gene encodes CDR1 MGHRA and CDR2 YSYEKL. This CDR3 reads CASSPGLAGPLYNEQFF. CDR3 bases: TGCGCCAGCAGCCCAGGACTAGCGGGGCCCCTCTACAATGAGCAGTTCTTC.

Comment on this clone: An end of the junction does not agree with germline; a read error may underlie this. The rearrangement links TRBV7-9 to TRBJ2-3, with 15 positions matching TRBD2. The germline V gene has CDR1 SEHNR and CDR2 FQNEAQ (reference sequence). The CDR3 consists of 16 residues. CDR3 in DNA: TGTTCCAGCAGCCCGGGACTAGCGGGAGGTACAGATACGCAGTATTTT. Translating it yields CSSSPGLAGGTDTQYF.

The gene calls are TRBV5-1 and TRBJ2-5; D unresolved. This CDR3 is 14 amino acids long. V lost 0 bases and J 4 bases, leaving 10 bases between the germline ends. CDR1 and CDR2 (germline): SGHRS, YFSETQ. The CDR3 DNA follows: TGCGCCAGCAGCTTGGGGGCCAAATCAGAGACCCAGTACTTC. Its protein product is CASSLGAKSETQYF.

The J gene is TRBJ1-1, the V gene TRBV28; 7 nucleotides align to TRBD1. Trimming cost V 3 bases and J 3 bases; bases outside gene matches: 4. CDR3 length: 14 amino acids. In germline, CDR1 is MDHEN, CDR2 SYDVKM. The CDR3 is CASSFGQAYTEAFF. The DNA for the CDR3 is TGTGCCAGCAGTTTTGGACAGGCGTACACTGAAGCTTTCTTT. The whole variable domain, remainder taken from reference TRBV28 and TRBJ1-1, is DVKVTQSSRYLVKRTGEKVFLECVQDMDHENMFWYRQDPGLGLRLIYFSYDVKMKEKGDIPEGYSVSREKKERFSLILESASTNQTSMYLCASSFGQAYTEAFFGQGTRLTVV.

This clone came up once. This chain uses TRBV5-1 with TRBJ2-3; possibly TRBD1 for D (5 bases). The germline V and J ends were trimmed by 8 bases and 0 bases, with 10 bases remaining between them. Germline values: CDR1 SGHRS, CDR2 YFSETQ. The CDR3 length is 13 residues. In nucleotides, the CDR3 is TGCGCCAGTAGGGGTGCTAGCACAGATACGCAGTATTTT. Protein sequence: CASRGASTDTQYF.

J is TRBJ1-2 and V is TRBV5-4; TRBD1 matches 9 bases. Germline CDR1 SGHNT, CDR2 YYREEE (reference sequence). V gave up 4 bases and J gave up 4 bases; unmatched junction bases: 8. There are 15 residues in the CDR3. The CDR3 reads CASSQTGGPIYGYTF. Written as DNA, the CDR3 is TGTGCCAGCAGCCAGACAGGGGGTCCCATCTATGGCTACACCTTC.

Concerning this clone itself: The conserved phenylalanine or tryptophan is not found at the CDR3 terminus, so this likely reflects a read error. The chain uses TRBV5-1 and TRBJ2-7; D is possibly TRBD1 (5 bases). From germline, CDR1 is SGHRS and CDR2 YFSETQ. Trimming pared 2 bases from V and 1 base from J, leaving 7 bases between. The CDR3 has 13 residues. The CDR3 DNA reads as TGCGCCAGCAGCTTCCCAGGGTCCTACGAGCAGTACCTC. Protein: CASSFPGSYEQYL.

This clone was counted a single time. V and J are TRBV11-2 and TRBJ1-1; 9 bases are a match to TRBD1. J gave up 8 bases and V 2 bases, and 6 bases lay outside the gene matches. CDR3 size: 14 residues. Germline CDR1 SGHAT, CDR2 FQNNGV. This CDR3 is CASSLRIGTGEAFF. In nucleotides, the CDR3 is TGTGCCAGCAGCTTAAGGATAGGGACAGGGGAAGCTTTCTTT.

This rearrangement joins TRBV6-1 to TRBJ1-3, with no clear D. Looked up from germline, CDR1 is MNHNS and CDR2 is SASEGT. CDR3 length equals 12 residues. V lost 6 bases, J lost 0 bases, and 3 bases lay in between. The DNA for the CDR3 is TGTGCCAGCAGGGCCTCTGGAAACACCATATATTTT. This translates into CASRASGNTIYF.

V gene TRBV5-4 combines with J gene TRBJ2-5; 7 bases map to TRBD2. The germline V gene has CDR1 SGHNT and CDR2 YYREEE (reference sequence). Trimming at V came to 4 bases and at J to 5 bases, leaving 8 bases not matched to a gene. The CDR3 is 14 residues long. CDR3 protein: CASSPGLVQETQYF. Written as DNA, the CDR3 is TGTGCCAGCAGCCCCGGACTAGTTCAGGAGACCCAGTACTTC. Drawing the rest from reference TRBV5-4 and TRBJ2-5, the complete variable domain is ETGVTQSPTHLIKTRGQQVTLRCSSQSGHNTVSWYQQALGQGPQFIFQYYREEENGRGNFPPRFSGLQFPNYSSELNVNALELDDSALYLCASSPGLVQETQYFGPGTRLLVL.